This T cell receptor beta chain was observed in a study of blood T cell repertoires in COVID-19. As for the study in general: From the United States, Italy and Spain came samples of acute and convalescent COVID-19. PBMCs, B-cell-depleted T cells, or T cells provided the cDNA or gDNA that made up the material.

The germline V gene encodes CDR1 SQVTM and CDR2 ANQGSEA. Unmatched junction bases numbered 5, after V lost 6 bases and J lost 2 bases. The CDR3 loop spans 14 amino acids. Study processing details: Reference gene primer amplification in the assay estimated nucleated cell counts. Profiled with immunoSEQ multiplex PCR; TCRdb holds only in-frame clones, not every one. V and J calls and clone size are those listed in that table; D and trimming were worked out from the DNA. The sample includes about 320,000 clones, 83% of them seen just once. The sequencing sample was made of peripheral blood. The clonotype comes from a woman in her fifties or sixties with acute or convalescent COVID-19. J is TRBJ2-2 and V is TRBV29-1, with 8 bases fitting TRBD2. CDR3 sequence (DNA): TGCAGCGTCCTTAGCGGGGTTAACACCGGGGAGCTGTTTTTT. Translation gives CSVLSGVNTGELFF.